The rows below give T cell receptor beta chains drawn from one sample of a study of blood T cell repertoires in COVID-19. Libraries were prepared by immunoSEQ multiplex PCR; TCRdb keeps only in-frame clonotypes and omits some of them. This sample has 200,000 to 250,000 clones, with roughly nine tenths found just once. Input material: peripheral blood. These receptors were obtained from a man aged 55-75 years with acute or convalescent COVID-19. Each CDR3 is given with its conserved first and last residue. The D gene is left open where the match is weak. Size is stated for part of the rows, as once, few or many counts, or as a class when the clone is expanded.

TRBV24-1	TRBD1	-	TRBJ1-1	TGTGCCACCAGTGGTCCGGGACAGGGTCGCACTGAAGCTTTCTTT	CATSGPGQGRTEAFF
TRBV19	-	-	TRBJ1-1	TGTGCCAGTAGCCGGGTGAACACTGAAGCTTTCTTT	CASSRVNTEAFF
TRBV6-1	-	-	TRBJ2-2	TGTGCCAGCAGGGAAGGGACATCGAACACCGGGGAGCTGTTTTTT	CASREGTSNTGELFF
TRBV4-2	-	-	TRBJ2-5	TGTGCCAGCAGTAGGACAGCTCAAGAGACCCAGTACTTC	CASSRTAQETQYF
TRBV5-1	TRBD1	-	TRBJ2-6	TGCGCCAGCAGCCAGGGGGCCTCTGGGGCCAACGTCCTGACTTTC	CASSQGASGANVLTF
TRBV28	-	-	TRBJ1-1	TGTGCCAGCAGTTTACCCTTTGACAGACTGAACACTGAAGCTTTCTTT	CASSLPFDRLNTEAFF
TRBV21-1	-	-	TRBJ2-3	TGTGCCAGCAGCGTCAGACCCCGACTAGCGGGATACACAGATACGCAGTATTTT	CASSVRPRLAGYTDTQYF
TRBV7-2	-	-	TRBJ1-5	TGTGCCAGCAGCCCCCCGACGTCAGGGATCTCTACTGGCAATCAGCCCCAGCATTTT	CASSPPTSGISTGNQPQHF
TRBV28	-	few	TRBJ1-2	TGTGCCAGTCTGCTGACAGCCCTGGGTGGAGATGGCTACACCTTC	CASLLTALGGDGYTF
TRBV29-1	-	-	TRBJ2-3	TGCAGCGTTTCTCGGGGAGAAGGGAGCACAGATACGCAGTATTTT	CSVSRGEGSTDTQYF
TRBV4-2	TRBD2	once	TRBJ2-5	TGTGCCAGCAGCCCTTTAACTAGCGGGGTCCAAGAGACCCAGTACTTC	CASSPLTSGVQETQYF
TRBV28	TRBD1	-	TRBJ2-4	TGTGCCAGCACAGCAGGACAGGGGTTGGGCATTCAGTACTTC	CASTAGQGLGIQYF
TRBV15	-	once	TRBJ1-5	TGTGCCACCAGCAGGGAGATCCCCTACCTGATCAGCAATCAGCCCCAGCATTTT	CATSREIPYLISNQPQHF
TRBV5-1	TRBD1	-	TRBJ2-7	TGCGCCAGCAGCGAGACAGGGAAGGGGTCCTACGAGCAGTACTTC	CASSETGKGSYEQYF
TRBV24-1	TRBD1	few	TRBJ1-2	TGTGCCACCAGTGAGAAGGGGGCGAAGACCTTC	CATSEKGAKTF
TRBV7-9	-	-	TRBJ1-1	TGTGCCAGCAGCCTTCGGGTGGAAGCTTTCTTT	CASSLRVEAFF